Listed here is a single T cell receptor (beta chain). Trimming shortened V by 6 bases and J by 6 bases, and 15 bases separated the two germline ends. The germline V gene encodes CDR1 LNHDA and CDR2 SQIVND (reference sequence). There are 14 residues in the CDR3. Authors' data handling: Scientists estimated how many nucleated cells there were by amplifying reference gene primers. Generated by immunoSEQ multiplex PCR, the TCRdb table keeps only in-frame clones and is missing some. That table is the source of V, J and clone size, and D and trimming were worked out from the DNA. Among around 190,000 clones, about four fifths were seen once, and the ten largest hold 5.5% to 7.5%. The sample is drawn from a study of blood T cell repertoires in COVID-19. In the study overall: Samples of COVID-19 (acute and convalescent) were obtained from the United States, Italy and Spain. PBMCs, B-cell-depleted T cells, or T cells were the source of the cDNA or gDNA that made up the material.

The sequence was collected from a human donor in a cohort sampled during active COVID-19. This chain links TRBV19 with TRBJ2-1; D is perhaps TRBD2 (5 bases). Sequenced: peripheral blood. CDR3 DNA sequence: TGTGCCAGTAGAGTGGTCCACCGGGGCAATGAGCAGTTCTTC. Translating gives CASRVVHRGNEQFF.